One sample yielded the 23 T cell receptor beta chains listed below, sequenced in a study of blood T cell repertoires in COVID-19. Libraries were prepared by immunoSEQ multiplex PCR; TCRdb keeps only in-frame clonotypes and omits some of them. The sample includes roughly 200,000 clones, over 70% seen only once; the top ten take approximately 9%. Sequenced sample: peripheral blood. These receptors all come from a man aged 35-49 years with active or convalescent COVID-19.

This clone has ten or more counts. The chain uses TRBV2 and TRBJ2-1, with D unclear. The CDR3 spans 11 residues. Germline lookup yields CDR1 SNHLY and CDR2 FYNNEI. V lost 8 bases to trimming and J lost 9 bases, with 11 bases between them. CDR3 loop: CASVSFGEQFF. The CDR3 bases are TGTGCCAGCGTCTCGTTCGGTGAGCAGTTCTTC.

V and J are TRBV7-2 and TRBJ1-3, with 7 bases identical to TRBD1. CDR1 and CDR2 (germline): SGHTA, FQGNSA. V was pared by 7 bases and J by 4 bases, with 4 bases of the junction left unmatched. CDR3 length: 13 residues. The CDR3 loop is CASTMTGGNTIYF. For the CDR3, the DNA is TGTGCCAGCACCATGACAGGGGGAAACACCATATATTTT.

In DNA form, the CDR3 reads TGTGCCAGCAGCTTAGAGGGAGCAGGCTTTGAAGCTTTCTTT. This gives the protein CASSLEGAGFEAFF. The V and J genes are TRBV7-9 and TRBJ1-1; no reliable D call. This CDR3 has 14 residues. Germline CDR1 reads SEHNR; CDR2 reads FQNEAQ (reference sequence). V was cut by 1 base and J by 7 bases, with 13 bases left in between.

The J gene is TRBJ1-6, the V gene TRBV2; D remains unclear. The V gene's germline CDR1 is SNHLY and CDR2 FYNNEI. V dropped 1 base and J dropped 7 bases, with 11 bases sitting between them. The CDR3 spans 15 residues. The CDR3 coding sequence is TGTGCCAGCAGTGAAGAGGGAGGTAGAAATTCACCCCTCCACTTT. Translation: CASSEEGGRNSPLHF.

V usage is TRBV29-1 and J usage is TRBJ2-1; D may be TRBD2 (5 bases). The CDR3 extends over 14 amino acids. The V end was cut by 6 bases, the J end by 5 bases, with 17 bases between. CDR1 is SQVTM and CDR2 is ANQGSEA in the germline V gene. Here the CDR3 DNA reads TGCAGCGTGGGTCGGGGTAATGTGGACAATGAGCAGTTCTTC. It codes for CSVGRGNVDNEQFF.

The rearrangement joins TRBV4-1 to TRBJ2-7; the D is unclear. Trimming stripped 1 base from V and 2 bases from J, with 9 bases between. The CDR3 runs 14 residues. The V gene's germline CDR1 is MGHRA and CDR2 YSYEKL. The DNA for the CDR3 is TGCGCCAGCAGCCAAGGTAATACAGCCTACGAGCAGTACTTC. This gives the protein CASSQGNTAYEQYF.

V usage is TRBV19 and J usage is TRBJ1-1; a possible D gene is TRBD1 (6 bases). V lost 2 bases to trimming and J lost 1 base, with 8 bases between them. This CDR3 is 14 amino acids long. CDR1 and CDR2 from the germline V gene are LNHDA and SQIVND (reference sequence). CDR3 residues: CASSIQGRNTEAFF. CDR3 coding DNA: TGTGCCAGTAGTATACAGGGGCGGAACACTGAAGCTTTCTTT.

This clone was found a few times. The chain employs TRBV10-1 and TRBJ2-3; D possibly corresponds to TRBD1 (5 bases). This CDR3 spans 14 amino acids. Trimming stripped 8 bases from V and 0 bases from J, with 12 bases between. The germline gives CDR1 WNHNN, CDR2 SYGVQD (reference sequence). As DNA, the CDR3 is TGCGCCAGCTCGAGACAGATAAGCACAGATACGCAGTATTTT. Its translation is CASSRQISTDTQYF.

The chain carries TRBV5-1 and TRBJ1-1; D is unresolved. The V end lost 0 bases, the J end lost 1 base, and 10 bases lay between the germline ends. Germline values: CDR1 SGHRS, CDR2 YFSETQ. The CDR3 contains 15 residues. CDR3 DNA: TGCGCCAGCAGCTTGGTCAGTTCCCCGAACACTGAAGCTTTCTTT. This encodes CASSLVSSPNTEAFF.

This clone was observed once. The CDR3 DNA reads as TGTGCCAGCAGCCAGGGGGACAGGGCCTACGAGCAGTACTTC. Protein: CASSQGDRAYEQYF. This chain links TRBV14 with TRBJ2-7, with 9 bases matching TRBD1. In germline, CDR1 is SGHDN, CDR2 FVKESK. This CDR3 comprises 14 residues. V lost 3 bases to trimming and J lost 2 bases; unmatched junction nucleotides: 2.

The chain carries TRBV3-1 (or the pseudogene TRBV3-2) and TRBJ2-7; weak D call: TRBD1 (5 bases). Per germline, CDR1 LGHDT and CDR2 YNNKEL (reference sequence). V was shortened by 1 base and J by 3 bases, with 10 bases between the two germline ends. The CDR3 is 14 amino acids. CDR3 loop: CASSQGGGNYEQYF. CDR3 in DNA: TGTGCCAGCAGCCAAGGGGGCGGAAACTACGAGCAGTACTTC.

This clone appeared many times. Mismatch with germline at one junction end may stem from a read error. This CDR3 is also generated by other DNA sequences in the sample. The chain combines TRBV6-6 with TRBJ1-1; D is undetermined. Germline CDR1 is MNHNY and CDR2 is SVGAGI (reference sequence). The CDR3 length is 14 residues. Here the CDR3 reads CASSYSEPNTEAFF. The CDR3 DNA reads TGTGCCAGCAGCTACTCGGAGCCAAACACTGAAGCTTTCTTT.

The gene calls are TRBV11-3 and TRBJ2-7, with 7 bases fitting TRBD2. This CDR3 region has 14 residues. V was pared by 4 bases and J by 5 bases, with 8 bases of the junction left unmatched. Germline V gives CDR1 SGHNT, CDR2 YENEEA. CDR3 nucleotides: TGTGCCAGCAGCTCTTTTTCACTAGCGAACGAGCAGTACTTC. It is translated as CASSSFSLANEQYF.

This clone showed up just a few times. The chain links TRBV6-2 or TRBV6-3 to TRBJ1-2; 7 bases align to TRBD1. CDR3 length: 14 amino acids. Germline V lookup: CDR1 MNHEY, CDR2 SVGEGT. After removal of 2 bases from V and 7 bases from J, the junction contained 7 bases not matched to a gene. CDR3 residues: CASSYKQGSFGYTF. DNA for the CDR3: TGTGCCAGCAGTTACAAACAGGGGAGTTTTGGCTACACCTTC.

V usage is TRBV7-6 and J usage is TRBJ1-4; D gene ambiguous. The length of the CDR3 is 15 residues. CDR1 and CDR2 from the germline V gene are SGHVS and FNYEAQ. V was pared by 2 bases and J by 5 bases, with 12 bases between. The CDR3 nucleotides are TGTGCCAGCAGCTTAAACGGGGAGCAGAATGAAAAACTGTTTTTT. Its protein product is CASSLNGEQNEKLFF.

J is TRBJ2-2 and V is TRBV24-1; 8 nucleotides line up with TRBD1. The V gene end was trimmed by 3 bases and the J gene end by 1 base; junction bases not matched to a gene: 9. The germline V gene has CDR1 KGHDR and CDR2 SFDVKD. The CDR3 totals 18 residues. CDR3 loop: CATSDPTAGTGNTGELFF. The CDR3 DNA follows: TGTGCCACCAGTGATCCGACTGCCGGGACAGGGAACACCGGGGAGCTGTTTTTT.

This clone was counted a few times. The rearrangement uses TRBV15 and TRBJ2-7; D not resolved. With 5 bases removed from V and 7 bases from J, the gap between germline ends came to 15 bases. Per the germline V gene, CDR1 is LNHNV and CDR2 is YYDKDF (reference sequence). The CDR3 loop spans 13 amino acids. CDR3 nucleotides: TGTGCCACCAGCCGTTCAGACTCTCGGGAGCAGTACTTC. Translating gives CATSRSDSREQYF.

The chain combines TRBV29-1 with TRBJ1-1; TRBD1 is a possible D gene (6 bases). CDR3 length: 13 residues. Trimming removed 6 bases at V and 2 bases at J, with 13 bases between. Germline V gene data show CDR1 as SQVTM and CDR2 as ANQGSEA. CDR3 protein: CSVTTGGNTEAFF. The CDR3 DNA reads TGCAGCGTCACGACAGGCGGTAACACTGAAGCTTTCTTT.

This sequence joins TRBV9 and TRBJ1-6; D is possibly TRBD1 (6 bases). Per germline, CDR1 SGDLS and CDR2 YYNGEE. The germline V and J ends were trimmed by 1 base and 7 bases, with 12 bases remaining between them. The CDR3 sequence is 15 residues long. The CDR3 spells CASSVSGQQNSPLHF. Written as DNA, the CDR3 is TGTGCCAGCAGCGTATCCGGACAGCAAAATTCACCCCTCCACTTT.

The chain employs TRBV18 and TRBJ1-2; TRBD1 matches at 9 bases. From germline, CDR1 is KGHSH and CDR2 LQKENI. J was trimmed by 3 bases and V by 2 bases; bases with no gene match: 4. The CDR3 runs to 15 residues. This CDR3 reads CASSPGQGTDYGYTF. Written as DNA, the CDR3 is TGTGCCAGCTCACCAGGACAGGGGACAGACTATGGCTACACCTTC.

The chain combines TRBV11-3 with TRBJ2-7, with 9 bases identical to TRBD1. Germline V gene lookup returns CDR1 SGHNT and CDR2 YENEEA. The V and J ends lost 0 bases and 5 bases, in that order; junction bases with no gene match: 8. This CDR3 is built from 16 residues. The DNA for the CDR3 is TGTGCCAGCAGCTTAGATCTCGGGACAGGGTCCCACGAGCAGTACTTC. It specifies CASSLDLGTGSHEQYF.

V is TRBV7-2 and J is TRBJ2-7; D is undetermined. Trimming took off 4 bases at V and 3 bases at J, with 13 bases between the two ends. CDR1 and CDR2 (germline): SGHTA, FQGNSA. This CDR3 is 14 amino acids long. The CDR3 coding sequence is TGTGCCAGCAGCTCAGCTGGGCCAGTCTACGAGCAGTACTTC. Encoded protein: CASSSAGPVYEQYF.

This clone was detected only once. This rearrangement joins TRBV10-1 to TRBJ1-1; tentative D call: TRBD1 (6 bases). Germline CDR1 WNHNN, CDR2 SYGVQD (reference sequence). This CDR3 region has 11 residues. Trimming cost V 3 bases and J 8 bases, with 7 bases left between them. The CDR3 DNA sequence: TGCGCCAGCAGTGACAGGGGCGAAGCTTTCTTT. Protein: CASSDRGEAFF.